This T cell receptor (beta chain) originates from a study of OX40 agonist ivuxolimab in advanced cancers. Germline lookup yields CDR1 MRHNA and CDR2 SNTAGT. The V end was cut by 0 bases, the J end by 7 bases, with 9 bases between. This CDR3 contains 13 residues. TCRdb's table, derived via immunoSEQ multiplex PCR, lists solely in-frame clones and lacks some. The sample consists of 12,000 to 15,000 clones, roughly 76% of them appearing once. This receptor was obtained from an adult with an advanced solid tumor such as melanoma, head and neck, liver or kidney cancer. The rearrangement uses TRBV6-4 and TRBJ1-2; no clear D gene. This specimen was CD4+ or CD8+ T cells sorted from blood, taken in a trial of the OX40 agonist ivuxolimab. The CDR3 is CASSDSERGGYTF. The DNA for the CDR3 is TGTGCCAGCAGTGACTCGGAACGAGGTGGCTACACCTTC.